One T cell receptor (beta chain) is described in this entry. The CDR3 extends over 15 amino acids. V was cut by 1 base and J by 4 bases, with 10 bases left in between. Germline values: CDR1 KGHDR, CDR2 SFDVKD. In the authors' methods: It was from reference gene primer amplification that nucleated cell counts were estimated. TCRdb's copy holds only in-frame clones and misses some; the assay was immunoSEQ multiplex PCR. D and trimming come from the DNA, and the V and J calls and clone size come from that table. The sample gives tens of thousands of clones, over 70% of which show up once; 15% to 20% is in the top ten. This sample is part of a study of blood T cell repertoires in COVID-19. As for the study in general: Researchers got acute and convalescent COVID-19 samples from the United States, Italy and Spain. The analysed material was cDNA or gDNA that came from T cells, B-cell-depleted T cells, or PBMCs.

Sequences were obtained from peripheral blood. This chain connects TRBV24-1 to TRBJ2-1; TRBD2 might be the D (5 bases). The receptor's source is a human donor in a cohort sampled during active COVID-19. This chain's CDR3 is CATSDFSQRYNEQFF. The CDR3 coding sequence is TGTGCCACCAGTGATTTCTCTCAGCGGTACAATGAGCAGTTCTTC.